This TCR beta chain came from a study of identical twins. In regard to this clonotype: What it binds is not known.

Germline CDR1 reads SQVTM; CDR2 reads ANQGSEA. CDR3 size: 13 residues. V lost 7 bases and J lost 0, with 12 bases in between. TCRdb called the 5' RACE reads again in MiXCR, with one record for every CDR3 protein. The sample yields roughly 290,000 distinct CDR3 sequences, about 8.9% seen once. Study-level points and caveats: Without tracking the same donors, conclusions rested on cross-sectional statistical analysis. Fewer insertions were carried by abundant cord blood beta clonotypes, but none was seen in memory repertoires. Within beta out-of-frame sequences, the excess sharing observed between twins was weaker.

The sample was also linked to a second study, of yellow fever vaccine responses in identical twins.

The TCR was taken from a young woman in good health. The chain links TRBV29-1 to TRBJ1-2; D is possibly TRBD1 (5 bases). Material for sequencing was memory (CD45RO+) T cells sorted from blood. The CDR3 DNA follows: TGCAGCGACCGGGACTACTCTAACTATGGCTACACCTTC. Translated, it gives CSDRDYSNYGYTF. Variable domain in full (rest from reference TRBV29-1 and TRBJ1-2): SAVISQKPSRDICQRGTSLTIQCQVDSQVTMMFWYRQQPGQSLTLIATANQGSEATYESGFVIDKFPISRPNLTFSTLTVSNMSPEDSSIYLCSDRDYSNYGYTFGSGTRLTVV.